The rows below give T cell receptor beta chains drawn from one sample of a study of radiation and T cells in renal cell carcinoma. TCRdb's table, derived via immunoSEQ multiplex PCR, lists solely in-frame clones and lacks some. The table records approximately 100,000 clones, around 88% of them present only once. This sample comprised blood, obtained from a patient whose treatment included radiotherapy and nephrectomy. The receptors come from a man aged 50-60 years with renal cell carcinoma. CDR3s include the opening cysteine and the closing phenylalanine or tryptophan. The D gene is left open where the match is weak. Clone size is stated in some rows and not others, as once, few, many or a class when expanded.

J | size | V | D | CDR3 | DNA
TRBJ1-2 | NA | TRBV6-5 | NA | CASTSLGSKGYGYTF | TGTGCCAGCACCTCCTTAGGATCCAAAGGCTATGGCTACACCTTC
TRBJ2-7 | NA | TRBV27 | TRBD1 | CASSLLFPDRGF | TGTGCCAGCAGTTTATTATTCCCGGACAGGGGTTTC
TRBJ2-1 | NA | TRBV4-3 | TRBD2 | CASSQAGEGLQFF | TGCGCCAGCAGCCAAGCGGGGGAGGGTCTGCAGTTCTTC
TRBJ1-2 | NA | TRBV27 | NA | CASSPGQRAGYTF | TGTGCCAGCAGTCCCGGCCAGAGAGCTGGCTACACCTTC
TRBJ1-1 | NA | TRBV2 | NA | CASSDGSREAFF | TGTGCCAGCAGTGACGGCAGTCGGGAAGCTTTCTTT
TRBJ1-3 | NA | TRBV30 | NA | CAWAIGISGNTIYF | TGTGCCTGGGCTATAGGTATTTCTGGAAACACCATATATTTT
TRBJ1-3 | NA | TRBV6-6 | NA | CASRDTGNTIYF | TGTGCCAGCAGGGATACTGGAAACACCATATATTTT
TRBJ1-3 | NA | TRBV30 | NA | CAWSVLPGGNTIYF | TGTGCCTGGAGTGTACTCCCAGGAGGAAACACCATATATTTT
TRBJ1-4 | NA | TRBV4-3 | NA | CASSQQLGTNEKLFF | TGCGCCAGCAGCCAACAATTAGGAACTAATGAAAAACTGTTTTTT
TRBJ2-1 | NA | TRBV30 | NA | CAWSFLHNEQFF | TGTGCCTGGAGTTTTCTACACAATGAGCAGTTCTTC
TRBJ1-5 | NA | TRBV15 | NA | CATEQGKGGPQHF | TGTGCCACCGAACAGGGCAAGGGAGGGCCCCAGCATTTT
TRBJ2-2 | few | TRBV2 | NA | CASSERGLPNTGELFF | TGTGCCAGCAGTGAGCGGGGACTTCCAAACACCGGGGAGCTGTTTTTT
TRBJ2-7 | NA | TRBV7-8 | TRBD1 | CASSKPGTGGYEQYF | TGTGCCAGCAGTAAACCCGGGACAGGTGGATACGAGCAGTACTTC
TRBJ1-5 | NA | TRBV10-3 | NA | CAISENNQPQHF | TGTGCCATCAGTGAAAACAATCAGCCCCAGCATTTT
TRBJ2-7 | NA | TRBV6-5 | NA | CASSYSAHASSYEQYF | TGTGCCAGCAGTTACTCGGCACACGCGAGCTCCTACGAGCAGTACTTC
TRBJ2-3 | once | TRBV30 | TRBD2 | CASLAGATDTQYF | TGTGCCTCACTAGCGGGAGCGACAGATACGCAGTATTTT
TRBJ2-7 | few | TRBV5-4 | TRBD2 | CASSSAIAGGLNEQYF | TGTGCCAGCAGCTCCGCCATAGCGGGGGGGCTTAACGAGCAGTACTTC
TRBJ2-5 | NA | TRBV19 | TRBD1 | CASTPLAGGTWETQYF | TGTGCCAGTACCCCTTTGGCAGGGGGAACGTGGGAGACCCAGTACTTC
TRBJ1-1 | NA | TRBV2 | NA | CASSLEGRDTEAFF | TGTGCCAGCAGTTTGGAAGGACGGGACACTGAAGCTTTCTTT
TRBJ2-7 | NA | TRBV10-3 | NA | CAISEHSGSYEQYF | TGTGCCATCAGTGAACACAGCGGCTCCTACGAGCAGTACTTC
TRBJ2-5 | NA | TRBV9 | TRBD2 | CASSASGGRGQETQYF | TGTGCCAGCAGCGCCAGCGGGGGGCGGGGCCAAGAGACCCAGTACTTC
TRBJ2-1 | NA | TRBV30 | NA | CASLKAGPSSEQFF | TGTGCCTCTCTGAAAGCGGGCCCATCGAGCGAGCAGTTCTTC
TRBJ1-5 | few | TRBV6-6 | TRBD1 | CASSPGQASNQPQHF | TGTGCCAGCAGTCCGGGACAGGCTAGCAATCAGCCCCAGCATTTT
TRBJ2-7 | once | TRBV6-5 | NA | CASSSAGEILREQYF | TGTGCCAGCAGTTCCGCCGGGGAAATCCTACGAGAGCAGTACTTC
TRBJ2-3 | NA | TRBV5-1 | TRBD2 | CASSPLAHLNTQYF | TGCGCCAGCAGTCCACTAGCGCACTTGAATACGCAGTATTTT
TRBJ1-3 | NA | TRBV2 | NA | CASIAKGGSGNTIYF | TGTGCCAGCATTGCCAAGGGAGGCTCTGGAAACACCATATATTTT
TRBJ1-6 | few | TRBV6-5 | NA | CASRGTGLVGSPLHF | TGTGCCAGCAGGGGAACCGGGCTCGTAGGTTCACCCCTCCACTTT
TRBJ1-1 | NA | TRBV25-1 | NA | CASSPRGGDLTEAFF | TGTGCCAGCAGTCCCCGGGGTGGGGATCTCACTGAAGCTTTCTTT
TRBJ2-7 | NA | TRBV5-1 | TRBD2 | CASSLEASGWEQYF | TGCGCCAGCAGCTTGGAGGCTAGCGGTTGGGAGCAGTACTTC
TRBJ2-2 | NA | TRBV4-1 | NA | CASSLRTTTGGSAGELFF | TGCGCCAGCAGCCTAAGGACTACCACCGGAGGTTCGGCCGGGGAGCTGTTTTTT
TRBJ2-3 | once | TRBV7-9 | NA | CASSLFSDTQYF | TGTGCCAGCAGCTTATTTTCAGATACGCAGTATTTT
TRBJ1-1 | NA | TRBV18 | NA | CASSPPGRTNTEAFF | TGTGCCAGCTCACCACCGGGCAGAACCAACACTGAAGCTTTCTTT
TRBJ1-3 | NA | TRBV30 | NA | CAWSGTGTSGNTIYF | TGTGCCTGGAGTGGTACAGGGACCTCTGGAAACACCATATATTTT
TRBJ1-2 | NA | TRBV7-2 | TRBD1 | CASSAPGQGIYGYTF | TGTGCCAGCAGCGCGCCGGGACAGGGGATATATGGCTACACCTTC
TRBJ2-7 | NA | TRBV10-3 | NA | CATSRPQGTYEQYF | TGTGCCACCTCCAGACCCCAGGGTACCTACGAGCAGTACTTC
TRBJ2-2 | NA | TRBV5-1 | NA | CASTPHRENTGELFF | TGCGCCAGCACCCCGCACAGGGAAAACACCGGGGAGCTGTTTTTT
TRBJ2-5 | NA | TRBV7-2 | NA | CASSLVETQYF | TGTGCCAGCAGCTTAGTAGAGACCCAGTACTTC
TRBJ2-5 | NA | TRBV30 | NA | CAWSRGGEETQYF | TGTGCCTGGAGTCGGGGAGGCGAAGAGACCCAGTACTTC
TRBJ2-3 | NA | TRBV27 | NA | CASSYPSAGTDTQYF | TGTGCCAGCAGTTATCCTAGCGCGGGGACAGATACGCAGTATTTT
TRBJ2-5 | once | TRBV23-1 | NA | CASFRRGTEETQYF | TGCGCCAGCTTCCGCCGGGGAACCGAAGAGACCCAGTACTTC
TRBJ2-6 | NA | TRBV27 | NA | CASRPAKGDSGANVLTF | TGTGCCAGCAGACCAGCTAAGGGGGACTCTGGGGCCAACGTCCTGACTTTC
TRBJ1-1 | NA | TRBV6-1 | NA | CASSDYRAMNTEAFF | TGTGCCAGCAGTGATTACAGGGCCATGAACACTGAAGCTTTCTTT
TRBJ2-4 | once | TRBV21-1 | NA | CASSRALQVAKNIQYF | TGTGCCAGCAGCAGGGCTCTCCAGGTAGCCAAAAACATTCAGTACTTC
TRBJ2-2 | NA | TRBV27 | TRBD2 | CASSLIPTSENTGELFF | TGTGCCAGCAGTCTGATCCCGACTAGCGAGAACACCGGGGAGCTGTTTTTT
TRBJ1-4 | NA | TRBV5-4 | NA | CASSLTGEKLFF | TGTGCCAGCAGCTTGACAGGAGAAAAACTGTTTTTT
TRBJ2-1 | NA | TRBV14 | NA | CASSYYTNEQFF | TGTGCCAGCAGCTATTACACGAATGAGCAGTTCTTC
TRBJ1-2 | NA | TRBV9 | NA | CASSVVGYGYTF | TGTGCCAGCAGCGTAGTCGGTTATGGCTACACCTTC
TRBJ2-3 | NA | TRBV19 | TRBD2 | CASTSKREGGTDTQYF | TGTGCCAGTACTTCCAAGCGGGAGGGAGGCACAGATACGCAGTATTTT
TRBJ2-7 | NA | TRBV23-1 | TRBD1 | CASRRRTGAYEQYF | TGCGCCAGCAGGCGCCGGACAGGGGCCTACGAGCAGTACTTC
TRBJ2-3 | NA | TRBV9 | TRBD2 | CASSSGKEREERYTQYF | TGTGCCAGCAGCTCAGGGAAGGAGCGGGAGGAACGATATACGCAGTATTTT
TRBJ2-1 | NA | TRBV5-1 | TRBD2 | CASSLALAGYNEQFF | TGCGCCAGCAGCTTGGCGTTAGCGGGGTACAATGAGCAGTTCTTC
TRBJ2-1 | NA | TRBV5-4 | TRBD1 | CASSRAGTGGAEQFF | TGTGCCAGCAGCAGGGCGGGGACAGGGGGCGCTGAGCAGTTCTTC
TRBJ1-4 | NA | TRBV23-1 | NA | CASSPISGKLFF | TGCGCCAGCAGCCCAATATCGGGAAAACTGTTTTTT
TRBJ2-7 | NA | TRBV5-7 | NA | CASSLEVGHEQYF | TGTGCCAGCAGCTTGGAGGTGGGACACGAGCAGTACTTC
TRBJ2-2 | NA | TRBV6-6 | NA | CASRIRATGELFF | TGTGCCAGCAGGATTCGGGCCACCGGGGAGCTGTTTTTT